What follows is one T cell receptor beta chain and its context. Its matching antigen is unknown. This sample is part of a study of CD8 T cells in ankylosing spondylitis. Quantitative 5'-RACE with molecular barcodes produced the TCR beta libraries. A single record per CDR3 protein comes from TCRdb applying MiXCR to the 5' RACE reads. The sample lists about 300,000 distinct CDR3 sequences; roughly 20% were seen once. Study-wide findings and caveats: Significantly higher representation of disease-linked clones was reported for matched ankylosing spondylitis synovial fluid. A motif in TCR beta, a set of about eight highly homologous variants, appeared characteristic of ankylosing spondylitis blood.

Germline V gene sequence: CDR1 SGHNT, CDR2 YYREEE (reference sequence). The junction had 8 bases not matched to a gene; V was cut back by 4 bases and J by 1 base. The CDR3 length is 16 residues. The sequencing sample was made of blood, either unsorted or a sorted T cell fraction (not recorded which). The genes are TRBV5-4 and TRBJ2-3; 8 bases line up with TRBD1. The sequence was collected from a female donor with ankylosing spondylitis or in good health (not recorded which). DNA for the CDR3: TGTGCCAGCAGCGCGGGGCGGGACAGGCGCACAGATACGCAGTATTTT. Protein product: CASSAGRDRRTDTQYF.